A single sample is the source of the 32 T cell receptor beta chains below, sequenced in a study of cytomegalovirus exposure and HLA in healthy donors. The method was immunoSEQ multiplex PCR; TCRdb's version includes in-frame clones alone and lacks a portion of them. The sample consists of 55,000 to 70,000 clones, about 89% of them appearing once. Sequencing was performed on PBMCs. Receptor source: a man between 18 and 29 years old in good health and CMV-seronegative.

This rearrangement joins TRBV14 to TRBJ2-1; 15 bases fit TRBD2. The CDR3 consists of 18 residues. V lost 3 bases, J lost 2 bases, and 5 bases stayed unmatched. CDR1 and CDR2 (germline): SGHDN, FVKESK. CDR3 residues: CASSHRRTSGRAYNEQFF. CDR3 DNA: TGTGCCAGCAGCCACCGTAGGACTAGCGGGAGGGCCTACAATGAGCAGTTCTTC.

The chain links TRBV25-1 to TRBJ2-1; 7 bases fit TRBD1. This CDR3 is built from 13 residues. With 5 bases clipped from V and 11 bases from J, the junction kept 9 bases outside the gene matches. Germline loops: CDR1 MGHDK, CDR2 SYGVNS. This CDR3 is CASSRQGADKQFF. For the CDR3, the DNA is TGTGCCAGCAGTCGACAGGGAGCGGACAAGCAGTTCTTC.

The chain couples TRBV28 to TRBJ1-2; the D gene is possibly TRBD1 (5 bases). The CDR3 covers 12 residues. Between the trimmed V and J ends, which lost 6 bases and 3 bases, there was a span of 8 bases. CDR1 is MDHEN, CDR2 SYDVKM, per germline. This CDR3 reads CASSQGDYGYTF. CDR3 DNA sequence: TGTGCCAGCAGCCAGGGTGACTATGGCTACACCTTC.

This clone was detected only once. The V gene is TRBV19, the J gene TRBJ1-3; perhaps TRBD1 as D (5 bases). Between the trimmed V and J ends, which lost 6 bases and 9 bases, there was a span of 12 bases. Germline V gene data show CDR1 as LNHDA and CDR2 as SQIVND (reference sequence). The CDR3 is 12 residues long. CDR3 coding DNA: TGTGCCAGTAGCAGTGGGGGGTCCACCATATATTTT. It codes for CASSSGGSTIYF. Variable domain in full (rest from reference TRBV19 and TRBJ1-3): DGGITQSPKYLFRKEGQNVTLSCEQNLNHDAMYWYRQDPGQGLRLIYYSQIVNDFQKGDIAEGYSVSREKKESFPLTVTSAQKNPTAFYLCASSSGGSTIYFGEGSWLTVV.

The CDR3 DNA follows: TGTGCCAGCAGTCCTTGGACTGGAGACACCGGGGAGCTGTTTTTT. It encodes CASSPWTGDTGELFF. The J gene is TRBJ2-2, the V gene TRBV28, with D maybe TRBD2 (5 bases). V was shortened by 5 bases and J by 3 bases, with 13 bases between the two germline ends. The V gene's germline CDR1 is MDHEN and CDR2 SYDVKM. The CDR3 spans 15 residues. Supplemented by reference TRBV28 and TRBJ2-2, the full variable domain reads DVKVTQSSRYLVKRTGEKVFLECVQDMDHENMFWYRQDPGLGLRLIYFSYDVKMKEKGDIPEGYSVSREKKERFSLILESASTNQTSMYLCASSPWTGDTGELFFGEGSRLTVL.

The chain has TRBV5-1 and TRBJ1-4; a weak D match, TRBD1 (5 bases). The CDR3 totals 15 residues. Germline V CDR1 and CDR2: SGHRS, YFSETQ. Trimming left V 0 bases short and J 6 bases short, with 12 bases between. CDR3 sequence reads: CASSLEGVADEKLFF. In DNA form, the CDR3 reads TGCGCCAGCAGCTTGGAAGGGGTAGCGGATGAAAAACTGTTTTTT.

The V gene is TRBV11-2, the J gene TRBJ1-2; D may be TRBD1 (5 bases). From germline, CDR1 is SGHAT and CDR2 FQNNGV. V was cut by 3 bases and J by 3 bases, with 14 bases left in between. This CDR3 has 15 amino acids. The CDR3 spells CASSFTAQQDYGYTF. The CDR3 DNA follows: TGTGCCAGCAGCTTCACAGCTCAACAGGACTATGGCTACACCTTC.

This chain links TRBV12-5 with TRBJ2-3; D unclear. CDR1 is LGHNT and CDR2 is FRNRAP in the germline V gene. The CDR3 is 14 amino acids. Trimming stripped 5 bases from V and 8 bases from J, with 17 bases between. The chain's CDR3 is CASGGSISPGTQYF. CDR3 DNA sequence: TGTGCTAGTGGTGGGTCTATCTCTCCGGGTACGCAGTATTTT.

This chain uses TRBV16 with TRBJ2-5; possibly TRBD1 for D (5 bases). Germline V CDR1 and CDR2: KGHSY, FQNENV. The CDR3 consists of 14 residues. V lost 1 base and J lost 4, with 10 bases in between. CDR3 nucleotides: TGTGCCAGCAGCCAATTAGGACAAAGAGAGACCCAGTACTTC. It yields the protein CASSQLGQRETQYF.

This chain uses TRBV25-1 with TRBJ2-6; D call uncertain. V was trimmed by 4 bases and J by 2 bases, leaving 12 bases between them. The CDR3 length is 16 residues. Germline loops: CDR1 MGHDK, CDR2 SYGVNS. The CDR3 DNA sequence: TGTGCCAGCAGTGGCAAGAGAGGAACTGGGGCCAACGTCCTGACTTTC. Translating gives CASSGKRGTGANVLTF.

This rearrangement joins TRBV27 to TRBJ2-3, with TRBD2 matching over 9 bases. Germline loops: CDR1 MNHEY, CDR2 SMNVEV (reference sequence). J gave up 2 bases and V 6 bases, and 9 bases lay outside the gene matches. This CDR3 comprises 16 residues. The CDR3 is CASRKSASGITDTQYF. Written as DNA, the CDR3 is TGTGCCAGCAGAAAATCGGCTAGCGGGATCACAGATACGCAGTATTTT.

The chain carries TRBV28 and TRBJ2-2, with a possible D match to TRBD2 (6 bases). The CDR3 runs to 16 residues. The germline V and J ends were trimmed by 0 bases and 2 bases, with 10 bases remaining between them. The germline gives CDR1 MDHEN, CDR2 SYDVKM. In DNA form, the CDR3 reads TGTGCCAGCAGTTTATGGGGGAGGTTTAACACCGGGGAGCTGTTTTTT. It is translated as CASSLWGRFNTGELFF.

The chain joins TRBV29-1 to TRBJ2-1, with D possibly TRBD1 on 8 matching bases. This CDR3 is 14 amino acids long. Trimming shortened V by 7 bases and J by 15 bases, and 28 bases separated the two germline ends. CDR1 and CDR2 (germline): SQVTM, ANQGSEA. The CDR3 DNA sequence: TGCAGCGGGGGGGGACAGGATGGACTGGAATGGATGTTCTTC. It codes for CSGGGQDGLEWMFF.

In this sample, this clone turned up once. The CDR3 region has the DNA TGCGCCAGCAGCCTGGTGTGGGAGTTCGCTGGAAACACCATATATTTT. It specifies CASSLVWEFAGNTIYF. The V call is TRBV4-1, the J call TRBJ1-3; D gene ambiguous. Trimming removed 4 bases from V and 2 bases from J, with 15 bases in between. The CDR3 contains 16 residues. Per the germline V gene, CDR1 is MGHRA and CDR2 is YSYEKL.

Concerning this clone itself: One junction end disagrees with the germline gene, perhaps due to a read error. The rearrangement joins TRBV11-2 to TRBJ2-4; 7 positions agree with TRBD1. The CDR3 spans 13 residues. CDR1 is SGHAT and CDR2 is FQNNGV in the germline V gene. The CDR3 reads CASSLDWTGQPSF. CDR3 bases: TGTGCCAGCAGCTTAGATTGGACGGGACAGCCTTCCTTC.

This chain joins TRBV2 and TRBJ2-5; the match to TRBD1 covers 8 bases. Unmatched junction bases numbered 12, after V lost 4 bases and J lost 5 bases. CDR3 length: 16 amino acids. The germline CDR1 and CDR2 sequences are SNHLY and FYNNEI. DNA of the CDR3: TGTGCCAGCAGTGGTGTTAATCAGGGGGCGGCGGAGACCCAGTACTTC. Protein product: CASSGVNQGAAETQYF.

The rearrangement links TRBV11-2 to TRBJ1-2; D might be TRBD1 (5 bases). The germline V and J ends were trimmed by 5 bases and 0 bases, with 13 bases remaining between them. The CDR3 loop spans 15 amino acids. Germline V gene sequence: CDR1 SGHAT, CDR2 FQNNGV. CDR3 amino acids: CASSRSDSANYGYTF. DNA of the CDR3: TGTGCCAGCAGCCGATCCGACAGCGCTAACTATGGCTACACCTTC.

The chain carries TRBV27 and TRBJ2-7, with D unclear. This CDR3 is built from 14 residues. V was pared by 8 bases and J by 0 bases, with 14 bases between. In germline, CDR1 is MNHEY, CDR2 SMNVEV (reference sequence). CDR3 sequence: CASATRLNSYEQYF. CDR3 DNA: TGTGCCAGCGCGACACGTCTAAACTCCTACGAGCAGTACTTC.

The J gene is TRBJ2-1, the V gene TRBV5-1; the match to TRBD2 covers 9 bases. The V segment lost 3 bases and the J segment 0 bases; nucleotides outside the gene matches: 13. The CDR3 consists of 19 residues. CDR1 and CDR2 (germline): SGHRS, YFSETQ. The CDR3 reads CASSSLRSGRFSSYNEQFF. The CDR3 bases are TGCGCCAGCAGCTCCCTGAGGAGCGGGAGGTTTAGCTCCTACAATGAGCAGTTCTTC.

V gene TRBV7-2 combines with J gene TRBJ2-7; 8 positions match TRBD2. Germline CDR1 SGHTA, CDR2 FQGNSA. V gave up 2 bases and J gave up 3 bases; unmatched junction bases: 12. This CDR3 contains 17 residues. CDR3 sequence: CASSLRGGGAPYYEQYF. Here the CDR3 DNA reads TGTGCCAGCAGCTTACGGGGGGGAGGGGCCCCTTACTACGAGCAGTACTTC.

The gene calls are TRBV9 and TRBJ2-7, with TRBD2 identical over 8 bases. CDR1 and CDR2 from the germline V gene are SGDLS and YYNGEE. CDR3 length: 15 residues. The J segment lost 3 bases and the V segment lost 4 bases, leaving 9 bases of the junction unmatched. The CDR3 reads CASSLGRGADYEQYF. CDR3 coding DNA: TGTGCCAGCAGCCTGGGGCGGGGGGCAGACTACGAGCAGTACTTC.

This clone was counted only a few times. CDR3 region: CASSEYGQDGYTF. The CDR3 DNA is TGTGCCAGCAGTGAATATGGGCAAGATGGCTACACCTTC. This chain uses TRBV25-1 with TRBJ1-2, with unresolved D. Germline loops: CDR1 MGHDK, CDR2 SYGVNS. V was cut by 0 bases and J by 6 bases, with 8 bases left in between. This CDR3 has 13 residues.

The V gene is TRBV11-3, the J gene TRBJ2-5; D is unclear. Germline V gene lookup returns CDR1 SGHNT and CDR2 YENEEA. V was clipped by 4 bases and J by 4 bases, with 7 bases between them. This CDR3 contains 12 residues. The CDR3 bases are TGTGCCAGCAGCTCCGAGAGAGAGACCCAGTACTTC. It encodes CASSSERETQYF.

This clone was counted a few times. The chain carries TRBV4-3 and TRBJ2-1, with D uncertain. V lost 0 bases to trimming and J lost 1 base, with 13 bases between them. This CDR3 contains 17 residues. Germline V gene lookup returns CDR1 LGHNA and CDR2 YSLEER. The CDR3 DNA sequence: TGCGCCAGCAGCCAAGATTCCCCCGCTGAGTCCTACAATGAGCAGTTCTTC. This encodes CASSQDSPAESYNEQFF.

The V call is TRBV29-1, the J call TRBJ2-1; tentative D call: TRBD2 (6 bases). V lost 6 bases and J 4 bases, leaving 19 bases between the germline ends. The germline V gene encodes CDR1 SQVTM and CDR2 ANQGSEA. The CDR3 covers 15 residues. In DNA, the CDR3 is TGCAGCGTCTCGGGCGGGGTAAAAACGTACAATGAGCAGTTCTTC. Its protein is CSVSGGVKTYNEQFF.

The J gene is TRBJ2-1, the V gene TRBV5-1, with TRBD2 matching 7 bases. V was clipped by 7 bases and J by 7 bases; unmatched bases: 5. The germline V gene has CDR1 SGHRS and CDR2 YFSETQ. This CDR3 contains 12 residues. Written as DNA, the CDR3 is TGCGCCAGCTCGTCCGGGGGGAATGAGCAGTTCTTC. Protein: CASSSGGNEQFF.

The genes are TRBV5-1 and TRBJ2-7; 7 nucleotides agree with TRBD2. Trimming at V came to 5 bases and at J to 0 bases, leaving 8 bases not matched to a gene. This CDR3 spans 15 amino acids. Germline values: CDR1 SGHRS, CDR2 YFSETQ. In DNA form, the CDR3 reads TGCGCCAGCAGTATGGGGGGAGGGCTCTCCTACGAGCAGTACTTC. Translated, it gives CASSMGGGLSYEQYF. Supplemented by reference TRBV5-1 and TRBJ2-7, the full variable domain reads KAGVTQTPRYLIKTRGQQVTLSCSPISGHRSVSWYQQTPGQGLQFLFEYFSETQRNKGNFPGRFSGRQFSNSRSEMNVSTLELGDSALYLCASSMGGGLSYEQYFGPGTRLTVT.

The CDR3 protein is CASSRNRDSYEQYF. The CDR3 DNA sequence: TGCGCCAGCAGCCGGAACAGGGACTCCTACGAGCAGTACTTC. The chain carries TRBV4-1 and TRBJ2-7; tentatively, D is TRBD1 (6 bases). Looked up from germline, CDR1 is MGHRA and CDR2 is YSYEKL. With 4 bases removed from V and 0 bases from J, the gap between germline ends came to 10 bases. This CDR3 is built from 14 residues.

V gene TRBV11-3 combines with J gene TRBJ2-2, with D possibly matching TRBD2 (7 bases). Germline CDR1 and CDR2: SGHNT and YENEEA. The CDR3 runs 13 residues. The V end was cut by 6 bases, the J end by 4 bases, with 9 bases between. The CDR3 loop reads CASSRGGTGELFF. For the CDR3, the DNA is TGTGCCAGCAGTAGGGGGGGCACCGGGGAGCTGTTTTTT.

The chain uses TRBV5-1 and TRBJ2-1, with a tentative D call TRBD2 (6 bases). CDR1 and CDR2 from the germline V gene are SGHRS and YFSETQ. The CDR3 is 16 amino acids. V lost 3 bases and J 8 bases, leaving 21 bases between the germline ends. The CDR3 nucleotides read TGCGCCAGCAGCTGGCGAAGGGAGGTGAAGGGATATGAGCAGTTCTTC. It yields the protein CASSWRREVKGYEQFF.

The chain recombines TRBV4-2 with TRBJ1-2; D not resolved. The CDR3 extends over 16 amino acids. The V gene lost 0 bases and the J gene lost 6 bases, with 17 bases spanning the gap. CDR1 and CDR2 from the germline V gene are LGHNA and YNFKEQ. The CDR3 loop is CASSQESRPKKHGYTF. For the CDR3, the DNA is TGTGCCAGCAGCCAAGAATCCAGGCCGAAAAAACATGGCTACACCTTC.

J is TRBJ2-6 and V is TRBV7-6, with TRBD1 as a possible D gene (5 bases). In germline, CDR1 is SGHVS, CDR2 FNYEAQ. V dropped 5 bases and J dropped 0 bases, with 17 bases sitting between them. This CDR3 region has 18 residues. CDR3 in amino acids: CASSPLVGAYSGANVLTF. The CDR3 bases are TGTGCCAGCAGCCCGCTCGTTGGGGCATACTCTGGGGCCAACGTCCTGACTTTC.